This T cell receptor beta chain was recorded in a study of blood T cells in healthy people across ages. Study-level findings and limits: No one knew whether donors had CMV, which possibly confounded expanded clonotype changes. PBMCs were not sorted, which prevented a conclusive comparison of naive versus antigen-experienced cells.

Germline V gene data show CDR1 as SQVTM and CDR2 as ANQGSEA. V was clipped by 2 bases and J by 1 base, with 8 bases between them. This CDR3 is 13 amino acids long. Primers used in a second PCR of about 7 to 11 cycles were a sample-barcoded 5' primer and a J-beta primer mix. One entry per CDR3 protein results from TCRdb running MiXCR on the 5' RACE reads. The table includes under 850,000 distinct CDR3 sequences, 30% to 45% detected once. Per-sample yields of isolated PBMCs were at least 6 million. Per individual sample, total RNA of at least 5 micrograms was extracted. The sample holds many counts of this clonotype. The antigen is undetermined.

The sequencing sample was made of blood. The sequence derives from a man aged 18-30 years in good health. The V and J genes are TRBV29-1 and TRBJ2-5; D call uncertain. CDR3 nucleotide sequence: TGCAGCGTTGAAACCACAATCCAAGAGACCCAGTACTTC. This gives the protein CSVETTIQETQYF. Using reference TRBV29-1 and TRBJ2-5 for the parts outside the CDR3, the full variable domain is SAVISQKPSRDICQRGTSLTIQCQVDSQVTMMFWYRQQPGQSLTLIATANQGSEATYESGFVIDKFPISRPNLTFSTLTVSNMSPEDSSIYLCSVETTIQETQYFGPGTRLLVL.